This TCR beta chain was retrieved from a study of T-cell reconstitution after alpha-beta-depleted transplantation in children. Researchers prepared the TCRbeta library using unique molecular identifiers, the study reports. MiXCR, applied by TCRdb to the PCR reads, yields one record per CDR3 protein. The data hold roughly 500,000 distinct CDR3 sequences, with approximately 20% observed a single time. V gave up 6 bases and J gave up 2 bases, with 17 bases separating them. This CDR3 is 16 amino acids long. This rearrangement joins TRBV12-3 or TRBV12-4 to TRBJ1-5; D might be TRBD1 (6 bases). Specimen: PBMCs from the stem cell graft donor, collected from the stem cell graft. The sequence was collected from a human donor who donated a stem cell graft to a child with acute lymphoblastic leukemia. CDR3 nucleotide sequence: TGTGCCAGCAGGCGTGCAGGGGCGGTCGGCAATCAGCCCCAGCATTTT. Its translation is CASRRAGAVGNQPQHF.